By its share, the clone carrying this T cell receptor beta chain is medium-sized. The data are from a study of HIV-infected patients and healthy controls. Around 0.5 ug RNA was reverse transcribed with alpha and beta constant-region primers. Alpha and beta chain libraries were made separately by chain-specific third strand synthesis with multiplexing indices. TCRdb passed the 5' RACE reads through MiXCR, listing each CDR3 protein once. The table lists approximately 9,400 distinct CDR3 sequences, 8.4% of them singletons. The germline V gene encodes CDR1 MNHNS and CDR2 SASEGT. Deletions cut 3 bases from V and 0 bases from J, with 5 bases between. This CDR3 has 14 residues. Follow-up blood was drawn about 14 weeks, roughly three months, after antiretroviral therapy began. All unsorted peripheral T cells were captured because whole blood was used without fractionation.

The specimen was blood, collected during antiretroviral therapy. This chain joins TRBV6-1 and TRBJ2-2; D is unresolved. The TCR comes from an adult with HIV infection. Here the CDR3 reads CASSDRPNTGELFF. The CDR3 DNA sequence: TGTGCCAGCAGTGACAGGCCGAACACCGGGGAGCTGTTTTTT.